The 23 T cell receptor beta chains reported below all come from one sample, sequenced in a study of T cell responses to AZD1222 COVID-19 vaccine (TCRdb year 2021). Receptors were amplified or captured by the immunoSEQ multiplex PCR assay. Entries here come from immuneACCESS through TCRdb and include only in-frame sequences with V and J called. Some clones fail to appear in such tables; in the studies checked, an unresolved V gene covers under half of the shortfall, and the cause of the remainder is unknown. Here the sample has 60,000 to 85,000 clones; roughly 91% occur a single time. Roughly 5% of the sample is held by the ten biggest clonotypes. What the time point label conveys for this sample: about 28 days (+/-7) after the second vaccine dose. Sample treatment or condition, as interpreted from the label and publication: meningococcal conjugate vaccine given as trial control. This sample comprised peripheral blood, obtained 28 days after the second dose of the MenACWY control vaccine. Source of these receptors: an adult who received the MenACWY meningococcal vaccine as a control.

This chain links TRBV10-3 with TRBJ2-7; 9 bases are shared with TRBD1. Germline lookup yields CDR1 ENHRY and CDR2 SYGVKD. With V trimmed by 10 bases and J by 0 bases, 10 bases remained unmatched. This CDR3 comprises 15 residues. The CDR3 loop reads CATALGTGSSYEQYF. The CDR3 DNA reads TGTGCCACCGCTTTAGGGACAGGGAGCTCCTACGAGCAGTACTTC.

The V gene is TRBV5-4, the J gene TRBJ2-1, with D hard to call. Germline V gives CDR1 SGHNT, CDR2 YYREEE (reference sequence). This CDR3 region has 16 residues. Trimming cost V 4 bases and J 0 bases, with 14 bases left between them. CDR3 in amino acids: CASSPLAPSSYNEQFF. The CDR3 DNA is TGTGCCAGCAGCCCGCTGGCCCCGAGCTCCTACAATGAGCAGTTCTTC.

The V call is TRBV11-3, the J call TRBJ2-7; D is possibly TRBD1 (6 bases). Trimming took 5 bases from V and 1 from J, leaving 9 bases between them. The CDR3 is 13 residues long. Germline V lookup: CDR1 SGHNT, CDR2 YENEEA. The CDR3 here is CASSPGVSYEQYF. CDR3 nucleotide sequence: TGTGCCAGCAGCCCAGGGGTTTCCTACGAGCAGTACTTC.

This chain uses TRBV5-1 with TRBJ2-3; no clear D gene. Germline assignment: CDR1 SGHRS and CDR2 YFSETQ. V was trimmed by 4 bases and J by 0 bases, leaving 6 bases between them. This CDR3 has 13 amino acids. CDR3 DNA: TGCGCCAGCAGCCTGGACAGCACAGATACGCAGTATTTT. As protein: CASSLDSTDTQYF.

The rearrangement joins TRBV7-8 to TRBJ2-2; a possible D gene is TRBD2 (6 bases). Trimming cost V 0 bases and J 7 bases, with 12 bases left between them. The germline CDR1 and CDR2 sequences are SGHVS and FQNEAQ. The CDR3 consists of 15 residues. The CDR3 protein is CASSLAEGSYGELFF. CDR3 coding DNA: TGTGCCAGCAGCTTAGCGGAGGGGAGTTACGGGGAGCTGTTTTTT.

The chain couples TRBV28 to TRBJ1-2; TRBD1 agrees at 9 bases. This CDR3 has 16 amino acids. Germline CDR1 and CDR2: MDHEN and SYDVKM. J lost 4 bases, V lost 4 bases, and 10 bases had no gene match. CDR3 DNA sequence: TGTGCCAGCAGTTCGACCGGGACAGGGAACCTCTATGGCTACACCTTC. Encoded protein: CASSSTGTGNLYGYTF.

The chain recombines TRBV25-1 with TRBJ2-1, with D tentatively TRBD2 (6 bases). The V gene's germline CDR1 is MGHDK and CDR2 SYGVNS. V was trimmed by 6 bases and J by 7 bases, leaving 25 bases between them. The CDR3 loop spans 17 amino acids. DNA of the CDR3: TGTGCCAGCAGCGAAACCAGGGTTGGGGGACTTACAAATGAGCAGTTCTTC. This codes for CASSETRVGGLTNEQFF.

The CDR3 sequence is CASSTTPDRLEPQHF. The DNA of the CDR3 is TGTGCCAGTAGTACAACCCCGGACAGGCTGGAGCCCCAGCATTTT. The rearrangement joins TRBV19 to TRBJ1-5, with 7 bases aligning to TRBD1. Germline V CDR1 and CDR2: LNHDA, SQIVND (reference sequence). The CDR3 runs to 15 residues. Losses at the gene ends were 4 bases for V and 8 bases for J; bases not matched to a gene: 11.

This chain links TRBV3-1 (or the pseudogene TRBV3-2) with TRBJ1-2; 7 bases fit TRBD1. J was trimmed by 1 base and V by 5 bases; bases with no gene match: 7. CDR3 length: 15 amino acids. The germline V gene encodes CDR1 LGHDT and CDR2 YNNKEL (reference sequence). The CDR3 DNA reads TGTGCCAGCAGCGACCAACAGGGGAGTAACTATGGCTACACCTTC. It specifies CASSDQQGSNYGYTF.

This chain joins TRBV19 and TRBJ1-5; 9 bases are a match to TRBD1. Germline CDR1 and CDR2: LNHDA and SQIVND (reference sequence). V lost 5 bases to trimming and J lost 5 bases; unmatched junction nucleotides: 7. The CDR3 sequence is 15 residues long. Here the CDR3 DNA reads TGTGCCAGTAGTGTGGACAGGGGTTCTGATCAGCCCCAGCATTTT. Amino acids: CASSVDRGSDQPQHF.

This rearrangement joins TRBV5-5 to TRBJ2-3; 7 bases line up with TRBD1. V was clipped by 0 bases and J by 1 base; unmatched bases: 2. Germline V lookup: CDR1 SGHKS, CDR2 YYEKEE (reference sequence). The CDR3 has 15 residues. This chain's CDR3 is CASSLEGAGTDTQYF. CDR3 nucleotides: TGTGCCAGCAGCTTGGAGGGGGCTGGCACAGATACGCAGTATTTT.

The genes are TRBV3-1 (or the pseudogene TRBV3-2) and TRBJ1-5, with unresolved D. This CDR3 is built from 15 residues. Germline V gene sequence: CDR1 LGHDT, CDR2 YNNKEL (reference sequence). Trimming took 0 bases from V and 6 from J, leaving 12 bases between them. DNA for the CDR3: TGTGCCAGCAGCCAAGATTCACGGGTGGCTCAGCCCCAGCATTTT. It is translated as CASSQDSRVAQPQHF.

V and J are TRBV28 and TRBJ1-1; the match to TRBD1 covers 7 bases. The trim removed 4 bases at V and 0 bases at J, leaving 2 bases unmatched. CDR1 is MDHEN, CDR2 SYDVKM, per germline. The CDR3 is 14 residues long. The CDR3, as DNA: TGTGCCAGCAGTTCGGGACAGCTGAACACTGAAGCTTTCTTT. Encoded protein: CASSSGQLNTEAFF.

CDR3 amino acids: CASSLVGLAGGNGEQYF. The CDR3 region has the DNA TGCGCCAGCAGCTTGGTTGGACTAGCGGGGGGGAACGGCGAGCAGTACTTC. The rearrangement links TRBV5-1 to TRBJ2-7, with 15 bases matching TRBD2. The CDR3 is made up of 17 amino acids. With V trimmed by 0 bases and J by 6 bases, 7 bases remained unmatched. Germline V CDR1 and CDR2: SGHRS, YFSETQ.

This clone was seen just once. The gene calls are TRBV19 and TRBJ2-3; D gene unclear. Per germline, CDR1 LNHDA and CDR2 SQIVND (reference sequence). This CDR3 has 11 amino acids. Trimming cost V 6 bases and J 4 bases, with 5 bases left between them. DNA for the CDR3: TGTGCCAGTAGAGAGGCAGATACGCAGTATTTT. Protein product: CASREADTQYF.

The CDR3 DNA reads as TGTGCCAGCAGCTTAGTAGGTAGTCGCACAGATACGCAGTATTTT. It codes for CASSLVGSRTDTQYF. This chain links TRBV7-2 with TRBJ2-3; D not resolved. Trimming took 1 base from V and 1 from J, leaving 9 bases between them. The germline CDR1 and CDR2 sequences are SGHTA and FQGNSA. The CDR3 consists of 15 residues.

This clone was seen once. The chain has TRBV5-5 and TRBJ2-5; D unclear. Germline CDR1 and CDR2: SGHKS and YYEKEE (reference sequence). The CDR3 runs 15 residues. Trimming cost V 1 base and J 2 bases, with 12 bases left between them. The CDR3 region has the DNA TGTGCCAGCAGCTTGAGTGGGCAACTACAAGAGACCCAGTACTTC. Protein: CASSLSGQLQETQYF.

The chain is built from TRBV19 and TRBJ2-1; D is ambiguous. V was shortened by 2 bases and J by 5 bases, with 10 bases between the two germline ends. The CDR3 loop spans 14 amino acids. Germline values: CDR1 LNHDA, CDR2 SQIVND (reference sequence). The CDR3 DNA reads as TGTGCCAGTAGTATATCTGGCCAAAACAATGAGCAGTTCTTC. Amino acids: CASSISGQNNEQFF.

Points on this clone: Other DNA sequences in the sample encode the same CDR3. The chain carries TRBV5-1 and TRBJ1-1; D is unresolved. This CDR3 has 13 residues. Germline V lookup: CDR1 SGHRS, CDR2 YFSETQ. V lost 1 base and J lost 5, with 9 bases in between. Written as DNA, the CDR3 is TGCGCCAGCAGCTTGCGGGGTGGTACTGAAGCTTTCTTT. As protein: CASSLRGGTEAFF. Full variable domain (outside the CDR3, taken from reference TRBV5-1 and TRBJ1-1): KAGVTQTPRYLIKTRGQQVTLSCSPISGHRSVSWYQQTPGQGLQFLFEYFSETQRNKGNFPGRFSGRQFSNSRSEMNVSTLELGDSALYLCASSLRGGTEAFFGQGTRLTVV.

The genes are TRBV10-3 and TRBJ1-6, with D maybe TRBD1 (5 bases). The CDR3 runs to 16 residues. CDR1 ENHRY and CDR2 SYGVKD come from the germline V gene. Trimming stripped 3 bases from V and 10 bases from J, with 19 bases between. CDR3 nucleotide sequence: TGTGCCATCAGTGAATCGGAAGGGGTCGGGCGGTCACCCCTCCACTTT. Amino acids: CAISESEGVGRSPLHF.

The rearrangement uses TRBV3-1 (or the pseudogene TRBV3-2) and TRBJ1-2; D call uncertain. The CDR3 loop spans 14 amino acids. Trimming took off 5 bases at V and 8 bases at J, with 18 bases between the two ends. CDR1 is LGHDT, CDR2 YNNKEL, per germline (reference sequence). CDR3 in amino acids: CASSNEAAYGGYTF. The CDR3 DNA sequence: TGTGCCAGCAGCAACGAGGCGGCCTATGGGGGCTACACCTTC.

This clone showed up just once. This chain connects TRBV20-1 to TRBJ1-5, with no clear D. Trimming took off 3 bases at V and 7 bases at J, with 13 bases between the two ends. The germline gives CDR1 DFQATT, CDR2 SNEGSKA (reference sequence). There are 13 residues in the CDR3. The CDR3 nucleotides read TGCAGTGCTAGTACCCCCCTTAGCCAGCCCCAGCATTTT. Protein sequence: CSASTPLSQPQHF.

The rearrangement uses TRBV10-3 and TRBJ1-2; 9 nucleotides line up with TRBD1. Germline-derived CDR1 and CDR2 are ENHRY and SYGVKD. The V segment lost 6 bases and the J segment 4 bases; nucleotides outside the gene matches: 6. The CDR3 is made up of 14 amino acids. Written as DNA, the CDR3 is TGTGCCATCAGGGAGGACAGGGGTGGCTATGGCTACACCTTC. Protein product: CAIREDRGGYGYTF.